This T cell receptor (beta chain) was profiled in a study of CD4+ T cells in melanoma (dated by TCRdb to between 2021 and 2022). Regarding the research as a whole: The study examined neoantigen-specific CD4+ T cells in human melanoma.

The library was generated by the immunoSEQ multiplex PCR assay. This immuneACCESS table, as held by TCRdb, lists in-frame sequences with V and J called but not all clones. Of the missing ones, under half trace to an unresolved V gene in checked studies; the others have no known cause. Within this sample are under 7,000 clones, with less than 70% of them counted one time only. The top ten constitute approximately 25% of the sample. Donors were patients with melanoma. What the authors observed across the whole study: Neoantigen-specific CD4+ T cells in melanoma were reported to have a range of differentiation states. Neoantigen-specific CD4+ T cells were reported to be correlated with the function of CD8+ T cells, macrophages and B cells.

Remarks on this clone: There is no known antigen for this receptor. No base quality values were provided; no much bigger clone lies one nucleotide off.

The material sequenced was cells from a culture (not recorded whether cultured in vitro). The sequence derives from a human donor with melanoma.

CDR3 reads: CASSVGRQGIDTQYF. The sequence in DNA is TGTGCCAGCAGCGTAGGGAGACAGGGCATTGATACGCAGTATTTT. The sequence links TRBV9 to TRBJ2-3; 7 bases in the middle match TRBD1. Based on the germline V gene, the CDR1 and CDR2 sequences are SGDLS and YYNGEE. The CDR3 measures 15 amino acids from cysteine to phenylalanine. The retained sequence is limited to the CDR3, 45 bases, with the frame set at the first base. V is cut back by 0 bases and J by 6 bases, with 7 bases in the junction unmatched.